This T cell receptor (beta chain) was recovered during a study of tumor-infiltrating lymphocytes in glioblastoma multiforme. The sample holds a few counts of this clonotype. Its antigen is unknown. Study-wide results and caveats: T cells were not sorted into functional subsets. The TCR and somatic mutation analysis included just one glioblastoma patient.

Germline values: CDR1 MNHEY, CDR2 SVGAGI. This CDR3 has 17 residues. Trimming left V 3 bases short and J 2 bases short, with 14 bases between. TCR beta libraries were built from RNA through three nested multiplex PCR rounds using modified ARM-PCR. TCRdb re-analysed the multiplex PCR reads in MiXCR, keeping a single row per CDR3 protein. Seen here are 12,000 to 15,000 distinct CDR3 sequences, 73% observed once, and the top ten hold less than 45%. The sample was brain tumor tissue. This TCR derives from a male donor with glioblastoma. V usage is TRBV6-5 and J usage is TRBJ2-6, with D possibly being TRBD1 (7 bases). Written as DNA, the CDR3 is TGTGCCAGCAGTTATGTGGCAGGGGGGACTGGGGCCAACGTCCTGACTTTC. It yields the protein CASSYVAGGTGANVLTF.